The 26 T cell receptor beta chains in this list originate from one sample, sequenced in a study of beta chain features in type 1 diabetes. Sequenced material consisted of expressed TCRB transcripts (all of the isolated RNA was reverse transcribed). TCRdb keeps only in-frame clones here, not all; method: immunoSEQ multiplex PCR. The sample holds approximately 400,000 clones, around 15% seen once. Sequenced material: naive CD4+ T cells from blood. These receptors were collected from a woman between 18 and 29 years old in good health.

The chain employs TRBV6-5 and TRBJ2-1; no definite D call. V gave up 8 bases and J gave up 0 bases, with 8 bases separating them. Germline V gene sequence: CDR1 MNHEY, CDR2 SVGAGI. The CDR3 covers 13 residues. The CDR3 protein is CASWRSSYNEQFF. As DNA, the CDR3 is TGTGCCAGCTGGCGGAGCTCCTACAATGAGCAGTTCTTC.

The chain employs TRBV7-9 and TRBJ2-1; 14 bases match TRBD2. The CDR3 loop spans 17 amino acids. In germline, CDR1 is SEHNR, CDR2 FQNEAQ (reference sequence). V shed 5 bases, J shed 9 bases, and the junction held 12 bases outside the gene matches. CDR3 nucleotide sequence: TGTGCCAGCAGCCCACCGGGACTAGCGGGAGACATCGTTGAGCAGTTCTTC. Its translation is CASSPPGLAGDIVEQFF.

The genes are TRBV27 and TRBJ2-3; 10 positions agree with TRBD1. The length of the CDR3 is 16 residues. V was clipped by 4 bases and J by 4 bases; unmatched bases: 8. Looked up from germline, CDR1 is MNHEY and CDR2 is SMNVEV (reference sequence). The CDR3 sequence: CASSSYDRGRADTQYF. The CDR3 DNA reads TGTGCCAGCAGTTCTTACGACAGGGGGCGAGCAGATACGCAGTATTTT.

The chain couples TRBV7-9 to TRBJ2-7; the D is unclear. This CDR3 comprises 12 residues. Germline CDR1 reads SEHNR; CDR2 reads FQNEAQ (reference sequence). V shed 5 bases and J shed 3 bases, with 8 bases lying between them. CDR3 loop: CASSLTNYEQYF. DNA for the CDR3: TGTGCCAGCAGCCTCACTAACTACGAGCAGTACTTC.

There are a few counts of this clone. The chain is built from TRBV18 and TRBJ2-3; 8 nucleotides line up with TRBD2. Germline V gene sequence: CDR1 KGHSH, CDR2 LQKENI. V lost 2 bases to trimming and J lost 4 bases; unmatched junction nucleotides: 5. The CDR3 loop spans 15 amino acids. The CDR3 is CASSPTRLAPDTQYF. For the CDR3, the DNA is TGTGCCAGCTCACCAACAAGACTAGCGCCAGATACGCAGTATTTT.

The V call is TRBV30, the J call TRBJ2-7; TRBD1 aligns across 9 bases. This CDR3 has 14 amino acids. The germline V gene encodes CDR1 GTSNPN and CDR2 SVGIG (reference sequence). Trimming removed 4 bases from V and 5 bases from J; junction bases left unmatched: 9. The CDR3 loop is CAWKGQGMGHEQYF. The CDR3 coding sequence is TGTGCCTGGAAGGGACAGGGAATGGGACACGAGCAGTACTTC.

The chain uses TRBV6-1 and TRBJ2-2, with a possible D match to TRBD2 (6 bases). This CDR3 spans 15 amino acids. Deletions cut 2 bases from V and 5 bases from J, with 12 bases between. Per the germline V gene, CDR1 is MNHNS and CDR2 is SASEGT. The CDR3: CASSEMAGTTGELFF. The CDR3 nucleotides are TGTGCCAGCAGTGAAATGGCAGGGACTACCGGGGAGCTGTTTTTT.

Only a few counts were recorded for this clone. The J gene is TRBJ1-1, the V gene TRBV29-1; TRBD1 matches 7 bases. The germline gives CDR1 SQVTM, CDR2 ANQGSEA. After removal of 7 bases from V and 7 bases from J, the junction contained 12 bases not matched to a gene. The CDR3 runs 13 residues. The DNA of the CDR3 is TGCAGCGGTTTCGGACAGGCAACCTATGAAGCTTTCTTT. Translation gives CSGFGQATYEAFF.

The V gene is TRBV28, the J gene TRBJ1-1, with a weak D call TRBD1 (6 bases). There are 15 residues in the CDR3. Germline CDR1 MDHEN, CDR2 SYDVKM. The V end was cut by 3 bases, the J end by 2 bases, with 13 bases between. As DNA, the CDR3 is TGTGCCAGCAGTTTCTGGGGCAGGGGAAACACTGAAGCTTTCTTT. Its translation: CASSFWGRGNTEAFF.

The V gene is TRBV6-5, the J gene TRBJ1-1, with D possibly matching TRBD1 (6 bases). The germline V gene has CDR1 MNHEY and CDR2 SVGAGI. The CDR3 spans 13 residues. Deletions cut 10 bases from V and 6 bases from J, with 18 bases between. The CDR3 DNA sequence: TGTGCCATCAGGGGATCGACAGACCCTGAAGCTTTCTTT. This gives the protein CAIRGSTDPEAFF.

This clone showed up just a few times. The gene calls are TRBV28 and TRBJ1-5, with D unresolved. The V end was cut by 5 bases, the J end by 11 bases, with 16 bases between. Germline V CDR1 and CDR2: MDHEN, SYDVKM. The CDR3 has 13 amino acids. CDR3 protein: CASSIPTNPAQHF. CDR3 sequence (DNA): TGTGCCAGCAGTATCCCAACCAATCCAGCCCAGCATTTT.

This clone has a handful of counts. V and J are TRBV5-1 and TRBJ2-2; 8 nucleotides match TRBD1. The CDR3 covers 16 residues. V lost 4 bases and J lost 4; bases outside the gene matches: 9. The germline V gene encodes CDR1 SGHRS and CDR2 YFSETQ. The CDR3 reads CASSISTDRGTGELFF. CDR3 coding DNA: TGCGCCAGCAGCATCTCGACAGACAGGGGCACCGGGGAGCTGTTTTTT.

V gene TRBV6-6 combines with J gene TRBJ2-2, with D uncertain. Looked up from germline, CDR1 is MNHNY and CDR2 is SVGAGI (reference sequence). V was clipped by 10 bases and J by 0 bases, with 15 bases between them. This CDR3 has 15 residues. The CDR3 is CATDPQTANTGELFF. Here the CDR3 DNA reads TGTGCCACCGACCCACAGACCGCGAACACCGGGGAGCTGTTTTTT.

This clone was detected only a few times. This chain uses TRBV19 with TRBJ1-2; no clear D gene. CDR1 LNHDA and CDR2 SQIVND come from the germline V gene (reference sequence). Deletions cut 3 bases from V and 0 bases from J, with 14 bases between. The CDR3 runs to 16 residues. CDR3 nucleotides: TGTGCCAGTAGTATGGAAGCGGACCACTCTAACTATGGCTACACCTTC. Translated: CASSMEADHSNYGYTF. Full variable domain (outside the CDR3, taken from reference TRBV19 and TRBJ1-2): DGGITQSPKYLFRKEGQNVTLSCEQNLNHDAMYWYRQDPGQGLRLIYYSQIVNDFQKGDIAEGYSVSREKKESFPLTVTSAQKNPTAFYLCASSMEADHSNYGYTFGSGTRLTVV.

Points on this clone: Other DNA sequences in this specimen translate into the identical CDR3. The DNA of the CDR3 is TGCGCCAGCAGCTTGAGACAGGGAGGCACTGAAGCTTTCTTT. It specifies CASSLRQGGTEAFF. The rearrangement uses TRBV5-1 and TRBJ1-1; the match to TRBD1 covers 7 bases. This CDR3 region has 14 residues. Germline values: CDR1 SGHRS, CDR2 YFSETQ. V lost 1 base, J lost 4 bases, and 4 bases stayed unmatched.

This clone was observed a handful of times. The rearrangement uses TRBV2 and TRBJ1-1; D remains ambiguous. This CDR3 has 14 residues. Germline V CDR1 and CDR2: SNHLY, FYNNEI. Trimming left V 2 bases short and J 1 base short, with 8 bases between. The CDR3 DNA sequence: TGTGCCAGCAGTGAAAGCTCGCCGAACACTGAAGCTTTCTTT. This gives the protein CASSESSPNTEAFF.

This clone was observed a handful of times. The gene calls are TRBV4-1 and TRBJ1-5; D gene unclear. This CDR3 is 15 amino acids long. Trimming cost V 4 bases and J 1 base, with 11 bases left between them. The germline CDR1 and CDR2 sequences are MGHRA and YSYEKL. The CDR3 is CASSPPDGSNQPQHF. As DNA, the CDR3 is TGCGCCAGCAGCCCCCCCGACGGGAGCAATCAGCCCCAGCATTTT.

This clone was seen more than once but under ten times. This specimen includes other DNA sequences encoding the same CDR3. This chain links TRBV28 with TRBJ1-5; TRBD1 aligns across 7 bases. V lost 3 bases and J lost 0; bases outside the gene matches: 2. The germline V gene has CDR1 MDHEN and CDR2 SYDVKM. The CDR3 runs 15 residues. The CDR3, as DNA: TGTGCCAGCAGTTTGACAGGGTCTAGCAATCAGCCCCAGCATTTT. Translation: CASSLTGSSNQPQHF. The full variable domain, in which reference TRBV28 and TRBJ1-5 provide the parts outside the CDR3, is DVKVTQSSRYLVKRTGEKVFLECVQDMDHENMFWYRQDPGLGLRLIYFSYDVKMKEKGDIPEGYSVSREKKERFSLILESASTNQTSMYLCASSLTGSSNQPQHFGDGTRLSIL.

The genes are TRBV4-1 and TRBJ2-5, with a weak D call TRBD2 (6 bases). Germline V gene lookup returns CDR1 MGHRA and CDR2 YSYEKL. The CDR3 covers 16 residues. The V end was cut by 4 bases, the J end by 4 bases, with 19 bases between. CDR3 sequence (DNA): TGCGCCAGCAGCCTGTCGCGGTTAGCGGATCCAGAGACCCAGTACTTC. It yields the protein CASSLSRLADPETQYF.

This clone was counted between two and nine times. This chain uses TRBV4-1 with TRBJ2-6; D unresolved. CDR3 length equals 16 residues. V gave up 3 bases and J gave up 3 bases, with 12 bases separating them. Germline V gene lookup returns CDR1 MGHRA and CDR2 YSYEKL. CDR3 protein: CASSQRETGGANVLTF. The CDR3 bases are TGCGCCAGCAGCCAGAGAGAGACGGGTGGGGCCAACGTCCTGACTTTC.

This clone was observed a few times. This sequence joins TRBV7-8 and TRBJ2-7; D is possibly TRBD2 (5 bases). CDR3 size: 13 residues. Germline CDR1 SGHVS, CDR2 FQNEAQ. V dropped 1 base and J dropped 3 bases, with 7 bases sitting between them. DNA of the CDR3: TGTGCCAGCAGCTTAGAACTAGGCTACGAGCAGTACTTC. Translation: CASSLELGYEQYF.

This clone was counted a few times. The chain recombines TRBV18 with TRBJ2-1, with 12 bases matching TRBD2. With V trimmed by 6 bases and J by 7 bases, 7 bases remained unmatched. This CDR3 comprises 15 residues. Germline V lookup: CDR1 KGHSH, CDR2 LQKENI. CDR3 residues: CASSPTSGRTNEQFF. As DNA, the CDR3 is TGTGCCAGCTCCCCCACTAGCGGGAGGACTAATGAGCAGTTCTTC.

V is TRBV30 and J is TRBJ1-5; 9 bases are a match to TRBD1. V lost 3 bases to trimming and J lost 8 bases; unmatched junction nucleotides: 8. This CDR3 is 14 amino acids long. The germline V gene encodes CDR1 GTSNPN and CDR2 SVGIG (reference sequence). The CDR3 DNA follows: TGTGCCTGGAGGGGGACAGGGTCAAGGGAGCCCCAGCATTTT. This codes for CAWRGTGSREPQHF. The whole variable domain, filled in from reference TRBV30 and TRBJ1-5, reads SQTIHQWPATLVQPVGSPLSLECTVEGTSNPNLYWYRQAAGRGLQLLFYSVGIGQISSEVPQNLSASRPQDRQFILSSKKLLLSDSGFYLCAWRGTGSREPQHFGDGTRLSIL.

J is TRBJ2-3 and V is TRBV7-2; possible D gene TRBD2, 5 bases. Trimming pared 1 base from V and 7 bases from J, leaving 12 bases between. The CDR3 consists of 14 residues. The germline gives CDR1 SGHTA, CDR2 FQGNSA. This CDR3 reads CASSLDLGVNTQYF. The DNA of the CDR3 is TGTGCCAGCAGCTTAGACCTGGGAGTAAATACGCAGTATTTT.

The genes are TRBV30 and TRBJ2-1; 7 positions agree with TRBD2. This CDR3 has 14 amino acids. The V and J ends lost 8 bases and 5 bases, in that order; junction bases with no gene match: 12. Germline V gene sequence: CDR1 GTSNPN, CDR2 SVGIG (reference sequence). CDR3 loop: CAEGGLADNNEQFF. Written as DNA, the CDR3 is TGTGCCGAGGGAGGTCTAGCGGACAACAATGAGCAGTTCTTC. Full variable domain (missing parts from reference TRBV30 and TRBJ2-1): SQTIHQWPATLVQPVGSPLSLECTVEGTSNPNLYWYRQAAGRGLQLLFYSVGIGQISSEVPQNLSASRPQDRQFILSSKKLLLSDSGFYLCAEGGLADNNEQFFGPGTRLTVL.

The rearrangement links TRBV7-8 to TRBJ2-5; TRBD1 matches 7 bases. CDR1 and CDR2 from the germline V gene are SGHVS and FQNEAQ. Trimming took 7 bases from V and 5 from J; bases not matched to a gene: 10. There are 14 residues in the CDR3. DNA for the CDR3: TGTGCCAGCACCCGACCACAGGGGTTTGAGACCCAGTACTTC. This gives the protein CASTRPQGFETQYF.